Below are 25 T cell receptor beta chains sequenced from a single sample in a study of cytomegalovirus exposure and HLA in healthy donors. It was with 60 Vbeta and 13 Jbeta primers that the PCR ran. Some clones are missing from TCRdb's copy, which holds only in-frame ones; the method was immunoSEQ multiplex PCR. Among roughly 230,000 clones listed, 92% were seen once. The sample comprised PBMCs. These receptors all come from a girl aged 2 to 10 in good health and CMV-seronegative.

As DNA, the CDR3 is TGTGCCAGCAGTGAACCTTCCCGGGGTGAAAAACTGTTTTTT. Translated, it gives CASSEPSRGEKLFF. The chain couples TRBV6-1 to TRBJ1-4, with no clear D. V dropped 2 bases and J dropped 7 bases, with 11 bases sitting between them. This CDR3 has 14 residues. In germline, CDR1 is MNHNS, CDR2 SASEGT.

The genes are TRBV28 and TRBJ2-5; 9 positions agree with TRBD2. CDR1 is MDHEN, CDR2 SYDVKM, per germline. Trimming cost V 6 bases and J 3 bases; bases outside gene matches: 11. The CDR3 loop spans 16 amino acids. CDR3 amino acids: CASRGRGLATKETQYF. CDR3 bases: TGTGCCAGCAGGGGTCGGGGACTAGCAACTAAAGAGACCCAGTACTTC.

The V gene is TRBV27, the J gene TRBJ2-7; D remains ambiguous. Germline CDR1 MNHEY, CDR2 SMNVEV (reference sequence). The CDR3 consists of 13 residues. Trimming removed 6 bases at V and 0 bases at J, with 9 bases between. For the CDR3, the DNA is TGTGCCAGCAGCCGTACAGCCTCCTACGAGCAGTACTTC. Translating it yields CASSRTASYEQYF.

This clone was recorded once. The chain is built from TRBV5-1 and TRBJ2-6; 9 nucleotides match TRBD2. The junction had 7 bases not matched to a gene; V was cut back by 2 bases and J by 1 base. Germline V gene data show CDR1 as SGHRS and CDR2 as YFSETQ. The length of the CDR3 is 18 residues. DNA for the CDR3: TGCGCCAGCAGCTTCCAGTGGGCGGGGGGGTCTGGGGCCAACGTCCTGACTTTC. Encoded protein: CASSFQWAGGSGANVLTF.

The chain combines TRBV10-2 with TRBJ2-2; 9 nucleotides align to TRBD1. Per germline, CDR1 WSHSY and CDR2 SAAADI. V was clipped by 7 bases and J by 4 bases; unmatched bases: 13. The CDR3 consists of 17 residues. CDR3 coding DNA: TGCGCCAGCACAGACCTTACAGGGGGCCACGGCACCGGGGAGCTGTTTTTT. It translates to CASTDLTGGHGTGELFF.

The chain carries TRBV11-3 and TRBJ2-7; 8 bases align to TRBD1. The CDR3 contains 16 residues. With V trimmed by 0 bases and J by 1 base, 5 bases remained unmatched. Per germline, CDR1 SGHNT and CDR2 YENEEA. The CDR3 spells CASSLDTGTGSYEQYF. The CDR3 nucleotides read TGTGCCAGCAGCTTAGACACCGGGACAGGATCCTACGAGCAGTACTTC.

This chain connects TRBV27 to TRBJ1-5; D is ambiguous. V lost 2 bases, J lost 0 bases, and 5 bases lay in between. There are 14 residues in the CDR3. Germline values: CDR1 MNHEY, CDR2 SMNVEV (reference sequence). CDR3: CASSLAVSNQPQHF. For the CDR3, the DNA is TGTGCCAGCAGTTTAGCGGTTAGCAATCAGCCCCAGCATTTT.

This chain uses TRBV19 with TRBJ2-7; 10 bases line up with TRBD2. Germline-derived CDR1 and CDR2 are LNHDA and SQIVND (reference sequence). The CDR3 spans 14 residues. J was trimmed by 5 bases and V by 5 bases; bases with no gene match: 6. CDR3 protein: CASSASGRAHEQYF. The CDR3 region has the DNA TGTGCCAGTAGTGCAAGCGGGAGGGCCCACGAGCAGTACTTC.

This clone has a single count. V is TRBV9 and J is TRBJ2-7; D might be TRBD1 (5 bases). The germline CDR1 and CDR2 sequences are SGDLS and YYNGEE. Trimming stripped 0 bases from V and 3 bases from J, with 13 bases between. There are 15 residues in the CDR3. The CDR3 DNA reads as TGTGCCAGCAGCGTAGCTGGGGCGGCCAGCTACGAGCAGTACTTC. It translates to CASSVAGAASYEQYF.

The chain has TRBV27 and TRBJ2-7; 7 nucleotides align to TRBD1. The ends lost 5 bases at V and 6 bases at J; junction bases unmatched: 7. CDR1 is MNHEY and CDR2 is SMNVEV in the germline V gene (reference sequence). CDR3 length: 13 residues. CDR3 amino acids: CASSIQGHAEQYF. CDR3 coding DNA: TGTGCCAGCAGTATACAGGGGCATGCCGAGCAGTACTTC.

The V gene is TRBV5-4, the J gene TRBJ2-7; 14 bases are shared with TRBD2. V dropped 4 bases and J dropped 3; count of bases not matched to a gene: 3. This CDR3 has 15 residues. CDR1 and CDR2 from the germline V gene are SGHNT and YYREEE (reference sequence). The chain's CDR3 is CASSEGLAGVYEQYF. The CDR3 nucleotides are TGTGCCAGCAGCGAGGGACTAGCGGGAGTCTACGAGCAGTACTTC.

The J gene is TRBJ1-1, the V gene TRBV18, with a weak D call TRBD1 (6 bases). Germline CDR1 and CDR2: KGHSH and LQKENI. There are 15 residues in the CDR3. V was clipped by 0 bases and J by 3 bases, with 11 bases between them. CDR3 DNA sequence: TGTGCCAGCTCACCACCTGGCAGGGGAGACACTGAAGCTTTCTTT. This translates into CASSPPGRGDTEAFF.

On this clone: Different DNA sequences within this sample yield the same CDR3. The V call is TRBV27, the J call TRBJ2-5, with D unclear. Per germline, CDR1 MNHEY and CDR2 SMNVEV (reference sequence). V lost 6 bases and J 5 bases, leaving 7 bases between the germline ends. This CDR3 is built from 11 residues. DNA of the CDR3: TGTGCCAGCAGATTCGGGGAGACCCAGTACTTC. Amino acid sequence: CASRFGETQYF.

The V gene is TRBV7-6, the J gene TRBJ1-5; no clear D. Trimming cost V 0 bases and J 9 bases, with 6 bases left between them. CDR1 SGHVS and CDR2 FNYEAQ come from the germline V gene. The CDR3 consists of 12 residues. CDR3 nucleotides: TGTGCCAGCAGCTTAGCGGCGGGGCCCCAGCATTTT. It translates to CASSLAAGPQHF.

The chain joins TRBV5-1 to TRBJ2-1; no reliable D call. The germline V and J ends were trimmed by 0 bases and 10 bases, with 8 bases remaining between them. This CDR3 contains 12 residues. Germline V lookup: CDR1 SGHRS, CDR2 YFSETQ. CDR3 in amino acids: CASSLANLEQFF. The CDR3 DNA follows: TGCGCCAGCAGCTTGGCCAACTTAGAGCAGTTCTTC.

J is TRBJ2-2 and V is TRBV6-5, with D possibly being TRBD2 (5 bases). Trimming cost V 6 bases and J 1 base, with 9 bases left between them. The CDR3 has 14 amino acids. Germline V gene sequence: CDR1 MNHEY, CDR2 SVGAGI. For the CDR3, the DNA is TGTGCCAGCAGGAGCGGTGGGAACACCGGGGAGCTGTTTTTT. Its translation is CASRSGGNTGELFF.

The V call is TRBV9, the J call TRBJ2-2; 9 bases line up with TRBD2. The V segment lost 4 bases and the J segment 0 bases; nucleotides outside the gene matches: 10. The CDR3 consists of 18 residues. Germline-derived CDR1 and CDR2 are SGDLS and YYNGEE. The CDR3 loop is CASSPGYAGGPNTGELFF. In DNA form, the CDR3 reads TGTGCCAGCAGCCCCGGGTACGCGGGGGGGCCGAACACCGGGGAGCTGTTTTTT.

This clone was recorded once. J is TRBJ1-1 and V is TRBV10-1, with a possible D match to TRBD1 (6 bases). V dropped 6 bases and J dropped 3 bases, with 14 bases sitting between them. CDR1 is WNHNN, CDR2 SYGVQD, per germline (reference sequence). This CDR3 is built from 14 residues. CDR3 nucleotides: TGCGCCAGCAGCACAGGGATTTCGGACACTGAAGCTTTCTTT. Its protein product is CASSTGISDTEAFF.

This clone came up once. The chain recombines TRBV30 with TRBJ1-2, with 8 nucleotides matching TRBD1. The V gene end was trimmed by 3 bases and the J gene end by 7 bases; junction bases not matched to a gene: 7. Germline CDR1 and CDR2: GTSNPN and SVGIG (reference sequence). The CDR3 covers 13 residues. The CDR3 sequence: CAWSPGTGTGYTF. Written as DNA, the CDR3 is TGTGCCTGGAGCCCAGGGACAGGTACTGGCTACACCTTC.

This clone was seen more than once but under ten times. CDR3 nucleotides: TGTGCCACCAGCAGAGGGGGACTAGCGGGCACCGGGGAGCTGTTTTTT. This sequence encodes CATSRGGLAGTGELFF. This chain connects TRBV15 to TRBJ2-2; 12 bases line up with TRBD2. V lost 1 base to trimming and J lost 4 bases; unmatched junction nucleotides: 1. Germline CDR1 is LNHNV and CDR2 is YYDKDF (reference sequence). This CDR3 is 16 amino acids long.

The table lists this clone with a count of one. The genes are TRBV4-2 and TRBJ2-7; 12 bases are shared with TRBD1. The V gene end was trimmed by 4 bases and the J gene end by 6 bases; junction bases not matched to a gene: 10. The CDR3 has 16 amino acids. Germline V gene data show CDR1 as LGHNA and CDR2 as YNFKEQ. The chain's CDR3 is CASSPYSGTGGSEQYF. CDR3 in DNA: TGTGCCAGCAGCCCGTACTCCGGGACAGGGGGCAGCGAGCAGTACTTC.

This chain joins TRBV28 and TRBJ1-5, with D possibly matching TRBD1 (5 bases). The V gene's germline CDR1 is MDHEN and CDR2 SYDVKM. V lost 6 bases to trimming and J lost 5 bases, with 11 bases between them. The CDR3 is made up of 13 amino acids. The CDR3 DNA reads as TGTGCCAGCAGCCCCGACAGTGATCAGCCCCAGCATTTT. Its translation is CASSPDSDQPQHF.

As DNA, the CDR3 is TGCGCCAGCAGTGACGAGCCACAGGGCGAAGCTTTCTTT. Protein sequence: CASSDEPQGEAFF. V is TRBV10-1 and J is TRBJ1-1; a possible D gene is TRBD1 (6 bases). Deletions cut 3 bases from V and 8 bases from J, with 13 bases between. The CDR3 loop spans 13 amino acids. The germline V gene encodes CDR1 WNHNN and CDR2 SYGVQD (reference sequence).

This chain links TRBV9 with TRBJ1-2; 10 bases match TRBD1. The J segment lost 3 bases and the V segment lost 9 bases, leaving 8 bases of the junction unmatched. This CDR3 region has 14 residues. CDR1 and CDR2 from the germline V gene are SGDLS and YYNGEE. The CDR3 is CAKWDRGVYYGYTF. The CDR3 DNA follows: TGTGCCAAGTGGGACAGGGGCGTATACTATGGCTACACCTTC.

The chain links TRBV21-1 to TRBJ2-1; the table's TRBD2 call for D was not verified on the DNA. TRBV21-1 is a documented pseudogene. There are 16 residues in the CDR3. CDR3 coding DNA: TGTGCCAGCCTCGGACCTGGACTAGCGGGTGCGCTGGAGCAGTTCTTC. Amino acid sequence: CASLGPGLAGALEQFF.